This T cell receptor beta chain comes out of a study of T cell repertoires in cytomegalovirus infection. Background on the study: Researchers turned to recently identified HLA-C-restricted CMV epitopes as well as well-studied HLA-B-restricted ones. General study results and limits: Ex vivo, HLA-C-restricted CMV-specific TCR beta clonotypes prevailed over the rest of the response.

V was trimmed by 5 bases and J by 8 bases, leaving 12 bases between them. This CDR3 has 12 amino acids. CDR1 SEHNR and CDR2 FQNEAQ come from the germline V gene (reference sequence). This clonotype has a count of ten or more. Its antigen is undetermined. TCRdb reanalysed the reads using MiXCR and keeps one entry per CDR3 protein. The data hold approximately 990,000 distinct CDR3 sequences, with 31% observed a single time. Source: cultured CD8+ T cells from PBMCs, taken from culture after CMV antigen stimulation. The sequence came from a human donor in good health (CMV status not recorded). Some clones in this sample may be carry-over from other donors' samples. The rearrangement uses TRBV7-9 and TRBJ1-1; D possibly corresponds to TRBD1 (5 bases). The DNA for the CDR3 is TGTGCCAGCAGCATCGCCGGGGGGGAAGCTTTCTTT. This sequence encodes CASSIAGGEAFF.